Shown below are 27 T cell receptor beta chains from a single sample sequenced in a study of T cells in Graves' hyperthyroidism and ophthalmopathy. What was amplified from RNA transcripts were TCR beta CDR3 regions. RT-PCR in the first round (using the HTBI primer set) targeted the TCR CDR3. TCRdb reprocessed the multiplex PCR reads with MiXCR, giving one entry per CDR3 protein. The table includes 350,000 to 450,000 distinct CDR3 sequences, 15% to 20% detected once. Source material: blood. These receptors originate from a woman aged 25 to 39 with Graves' hyperthyroidism that later progressed to Graves' ophthalmopathy.

This clonotype was seen at least ten times. In DNA form, the CDR3 reads TGTGCCAGCAGCGCCGTAGCGGGAGGGTACTCCTACAATGAGCAGTTCTTC. This codes for CASSAVAGGYSYNEQFF. The J gene is TRBJ2-1, the V gene TRBV9; TRBD2 aligns across 11 bases. This CDR3 is built from 17 residues. Trimming at V came to 3 bases and at J to 0 bases, leaving 5 bases not matched to a gene. CDR1 is SGDLS, CDR2 YYNGEE, per germline.

The sample holds many counts of this clonotype. This chain links TRBV5-1 with TRBJ2-3; the match to TRBD2 covers 11 bases. The CDR3 runs to 16 residues. The V segment lost 4 bases and the J segment 5 bases; nucleotides outside the gene matches: 9. Germline V gene sequence: CDR1 SGHRS, CDR2 YFSETQ. Here the CDR3 DNA reads TGCGCCAGCAGCCGCGGGCTAGCGGGAGGTATAGATACGCAGTATTTT. Protein: CASSRGLAGGIDTQYF.

This clonotype was observed at least ten times. The CDR3 here is CASSRGTSVYTGELFF. The CDR3 DNA follows: TGTGCCAGCAGCCGAGGGACTAGCGTATACACCGGGGAGCTGTTTTTT. This chain joins TRBV27 and TRBJ2-2, with 10 bases matching TRBD2. Trimming cost V 6 bases and J 3 bases; bases outside gene matches: 7. The CDR3 sequence is 16 residues long. Per the germline V gene, CDR1 is MNHEY and CDR2 is SMNVEV (reference sequence).

This clonotype was found many times. This sequence joins TRBV20-1 and TRBJ2-7; TRBD1 or TRBD2 may be the D gene (6 bases each). V lost 3 bases to trimming and J lost 5 bases, with 26 bases between them. Germline values: CDR1 DFQATT, CDR2 SNEGSKA (reference sequence). The CDR3 has 17 residues. This CDR3 is CSASSSLGGFIGDEQYF. The CDR3, as DNA: TGCAGTGCTAGCTCTTCCTTGGGGGGCTTCATCGGGGACGAGCAGTACTTC.

This clonotype was recorded many times. The chain uses TRBV11-2 and TRBJ2-1, with 7 nucleotides matching TRBD2. This CDR3 is built from 13 residues. Per germline, CDR1 SGHAT and CDR2 FQNNGV. V shed 5 bases and J 6 bases; nucleotides not matched to a gene: 4. CDR3 protein: CASSNTSVNEQFF. The CDR3 coding sequence is TGTGCCAGCAGCAATACTAGCGTCAATGAGCAGTTCTTC.

V is TRBV18 and J is TRBJ2-3, with TRBD2 as a possible D gene (6 bases). Trimming left V 3 bases short and J 5 bases short, with 15 bases between. The CDR3 totals 15 residues. The germline V gene has CDR1 KGHSH and CDR2 LQKENI. CDR3 amino acids: CASSPGLSPRDTQYF. The CDR3 DNA reads TGTGCCAGCTCACCGGGACTGTCCCCTCGAGATACGCAGTATTTT. The variable domain in full, completed from reference TRBV18 and TRBJ2-3, reads NAGVMQNPRHLVRRRGQEARLRCSPMKGHSHVYWYRQLPEEGLKFMVYLQKENIIDESGMPKERFSAEFPKEGPSILRIQQVVRGDSAAYFCASSPGLSPRDTQYFGPGTRLTVL.

The rearrangement links TRBV6-2 or TRBV6-3 to TRBJ1-3; D not certain. This CDR3 has 14 residues. Deletions cut 5 bases from V and 2 bases from J, with 10 bases between. Looked up from germline, CDR1 is MNHEY and CDR2 is SVGEGT. CDR3 nucleotides: TGTGCCAGCAGTCCAGGACCCCCTGGAAACACCATATATTTT. This sequence encodes CASSPGPPGNTIYF.

The rearrangement links TRBV27 to TRBJ2-7; the D gene is possibly TRBD1 (6 bases). The CDR3 is 13 residues long. V shed 6 bases and J shed 4 bases, with 13 bases lying between them. Germline values: CDR1 MNHEY, CDR2 SMNVEV (reference sequence). As DNA, the CDR3 is TGTGCCAGCAGCGTGGGACACCGATACGAGCAGTACTTC. This codes for CASSVGHRYEQYF.

This clonotype was counted ten times or more. CDR3 DNA sequence: TGTGCCTGGGACCTTGGGACAGTAAATTCACCCCTCCACTTT. It specifies CAWDLGTVNSPLHF. The V gene is TRBV30, the J gene TRBJ1-6; 7 positions agree with TRBD1. This CDR3 has 14 residues. CDR1 and CDR2 (germline): GTSNPN, SVGIG (reference sequence). V lost 5 bases, J lost 7 bases, and 8 bases stayed unmatched.

The chain joins TRBV2 to TRBJ2-7; D possibly matches TRBD1 or TRBD2 (6 bases each). V was cut by 10 bases and J by 0 bases, with 13 bases left in between. The germline V gene encodes CDR1 SNHLY and CDR2 FYNNEI. The CDR3 length is 13 residues. In DNA, the CDR3 is TGTGCCATCCCGGGGGCTAGCTCCTACGAGCAGTACTTC. Its protein is CAIPGASSYEQYF.

This clonotype showed up many times. The J gene is TRBJ2-1, the V gene TRBV12-3 or TRBV12-4, with a weak D call TRBD1 (6 bases). The V gene lost 6 bases and the J gene lost 5 bases, with 14 bases spanning the gap. This CDR3 has 14 amino acids. The CDR3 region is CASSRGQLNNEQFF. The CDR3 DNA reads TGTGCCAGCAGCCGCGGACAGTTAAACAATGAGCAGTTCTTC.

In the case of this clonotype: One end of the junction fails to match germline, which may point to a read error. The V call is TRBV20-1, the J call TRBJ2-7, with a tentative D call TRBD1 (6 bases). The CDR3 totals 13 residues. Germline CDR1 reads DFQATT; CDR2 reads SNEGSKA (reference sequence). Written as DNA, the CDR3 is TGCGGTGCTGGACCGTTAATACAGGGTGAGCAGTACTTC. Its translation: CGAGPLIQGEQYF.

This clonotype showed up just a few times. The gene calls are TRBV6-2 or TRBV6-3 and TRBJ2-2; tentative D call: TRBD1 (6 bases). CDR1 is MNHEY, CDR2 SVGEGT, per germline. V dropped 7 bases and J dropped 7 bases, with 13 bases sitting between them. The CDR3 is made up of 13 amino acids. In nucleotides, the CDR3 is TGTGCCAGCAAACAGGGATTCGGCGGGGAGCTGTTTTTT. This sequence encodes CASKQGFGGELFF.

The rearrangement uses TRBV3-1 and TRBJ2-7; the D is unclear. The length of the CDR3 is 15 residues. The germline gives CDR1 LGHDT, CDR2 YNNKEL (reference sequence). The V and J ends lost 2 bases and 4 bases respectively, with 15 bases between them. The CDR3 DNA reads as TGTGCCAGCAGCCAATCGACCTTAAGTGCGTACGAGCAGTACTTC. Translation: CASSQSTLSAYEQYF.

The table lists this clonotype with many counts. The chain recombines TRBV27 with TRBJ1-1, with 10 bases lining up with TRBD1. This CDR3 is built from 16 residues. Germline V gene data show CDR1 as MNHEY and CDR2 as SMNVEV (reference sequence). The junction had 11 bases not matched to a gene; V was cut back by 5 bases and J by 5 bases. CDR3 in amino acids: CASSETGGVGETEAFF. In DNA, the CDR3 is TGTGCCAGCAGTGAGACAGGGGGCGTGGGAGAAACTGAAGCTTTCTTT.

V is TRBV5-5 and J is TRBJ2-2; possibly TRBD1 for D (5 bases). Germline assignment: CDR1 SGHKS and CDR2 YYEKEE (reference sequence). The V end was cut by 1 base, the J end by 7 bases, with 20 bases between. This CDR3 has 17 residues. CDR3: CASSLLAGRGLIGELFF. The DNA of the CDR3 is TGTGCCAGCAGCTTGTTGGCTGGAAGGGGTCTGATCGGGGAGCTGTTTTTT.

Only a few counts were recorded for this clonotype. The chain employs TRBV10-2 and TRBJ1-1; D is uncertain. The CDR3 length is 13 residues. The V and J ends lost 4 bases and 3 bases respectively, with 9 bases between them. Germline V lookup: CDR1 WSHSY, CDR2 SAAADI. The CDR3 loop reads CASSAGQHTEAFF. For the CDR3, the DNA is TGCGCCAGCAGTGCTGGGCAACACACTGAAGCTTTCTTT.

This clonotype was seen at least ten times. The gene calls are TRBV7-9 and TRBJ1-1; D remains unclear. Trimming shortened V by 6 bases and J by 4 bases, and 12 bases separated the two germline ends. This CDR3 comprises 13 residues. Germline-derived CDR1 and CDR2 are SEHNR and FQNEAQ (reference sequence). The CDR3 loop is CASSDTGSTEAFF. CDR3 sequence (DNA): TGTGCCAGCAGTGATACCGGGTCCACTGAAGCTTTCTTT.

This clonotype has at least ten counts. The rearrangement links TRBV6-1 to TRBJ1-4; no clear D gene. In germline, CDR1 is MNHNS, CDR2 SASEGT. The CDR3 loop spans 15 amino acids. V was clipped by 5 bases and J by 6 bases, with 16 bases between them. In DNA, the CDR3 is TGTGCCAGCAGTCTGGTGACTACTAGAGATGAAAAACTGTTTTTT. Protein product: CASSLVTTRDEKLFF.

This chain uses TRBV19 with TRBJ1-1; D perhaps matches TRBD1 (5 bases). Looked up from germline, CDR1 is LNHDA and CDR2 is SQIVND (reference sequence). Trimming stripped 6 bases from V and 5 bases from J, with 13 bases between. The CDR3 has 13 amino acids. DNA for the CDR3: TGTGCCAGTAGCCTGACAGATCGGACTGAAGCTTTCTTT. Protein product: CASSLTDRTEAFF.

This clonotype was seen at least ten times. The chain couples TRBV19 to TRBJ2-7, with a weak D call TRBD2 (5 bases). V shed 1 base and J shed 0 bases, with 16 bases lying between them. CDR3 length: 17 residues. Germline V gives CDR1 LNHDA, CDR2 SQIVND (reference sequence). The CDR3 loop reads CASSIGTYRTRSYEQYF. The CDR3 DNA reads as TGTGCCAGTAGTATAGGGACTTATCGCACCCGCTCCTACGAGCAGTACTTC.

This clonotype has ten or more counts. The chain couples TRBV28 to TRBJ1-2; 7 bases match TRBD1. V was clipped by 6 bases and J by 3 bases; unmatched bases: 4. This CDR3 region has 13 residues. Per germline, CDR1 MDHEN and CDR2 SYDVKM. The CDR3 sequence: CASRGTAHYGYTF. CDR3 bases: TGTGCCAGCAGAGGGACAGCCCACTATGGCTACACCTTC.

The rearrangement uses TRBV15 and TRBJ1-2; D is uncertain. From germline, CDR1 is LNHNV and CDR2 YYDKDF (reference sequence). V lost 5 bases and J lost 8, with 15 bases in between. There are 13 residues in the CDR3. The CDR3 region is CATSPAGSRGYTF. The CDR3 region has the DNA TGTGCCACCAGCCCAGCGGGGTCCAGAGGCTACACCTTC.

This clonotype was seen ten or more times. This chain uses TRBV28 with TRBJ2-5; maybe TRBD1 (5 bases). CDR1 MDHEN and CDR2 SYDVKM come from the germline V gene. The V end was cut by 5 bases, the J end by 3 bases, with 10 bases between. This CDR3 is built from 13 residues. CDR3 DNA: TGTGCCAGCAGTCACCGACAGAAAGAGACCCAGTACTTC. This sequence encodes CASSHRQKETQYF. Supplemented by reference TRBV28 and TRBJ2-5, the full variable domain reads DVKVTQSSRYLVKRTGEKVFLECVQDMDHENMFWYRQDPGLGLRLIYFSYDVKMKEKGDIPEGYSVSREKKERFSLILESASTNQTSMYLCASSHRQKETQYFGPGTRLLVL.

This clonotype has ten or more counts. The J gene is TRBJ1-2, the V gene TRBV7-9; D is undetermined. The V end lost 3 bases, the J end lost 3 bases, and 8 bases lay between the germline ends. Germline V CDR1 and CDR2: SEHNR, FQNEAQ (reference sequence). CDR3 length: 13 residues. CDR3 sequence: CASSFGEYYGYTF. The CDR3 DNA sequence: TGTGCCAGCAGCTTTGGAGAATACTATGGCTACACCTTC.

With regard to this clonotype: Since the CDR3 does not end with the conserved phenylalanine or tryptophan, this likely comes from a read error. The J gene is TRBJ2-2, the V gene TRBV10-1; no reliable D call. Germline V CDR1 and CDR2: WNHNN, SYGVQD (reference sequence). The germline V and J ends were trimmed by 3 bases and 2 bases, with 13 bases remaining between them. The CDR3 totals 16 residues. The CDR3 reads CASSDRMYSNTGELFS. The DNA for the CDR3 is TGCGCCAGCAGTGATAGGATGTACAGTAACACCGGGGAGCTGTTTTCT.

This clonotype was recorded at least ten times. The CDR3 coding sequence is TGCGCCAGCAGCTTTAGCGGGGGAGACTACGAGCAGTACTTC. Encoded protein: CASSFSGGDYEQYF. The chain joins TRBV5-1 to TRBJ2-7; the match to TRBD2 covers 9 bases. Germline assignment: CDR1 SGHRS and CDR2 YFSETQ. Trimming took 2 bases from V and 3 from J; bases not matched to a gene: 3. CDR3 length: 14 amino acids. Combining the CDR3 with reference TRBV5-1 and TRBJ2-7 gives the whole variable domain KAGVTQTPRYLIKTRGQQVTLSCSPISGHRSVSWYQQTPGQGLQFLFEYFSETQRNKGNFPGRFSGRQFSNSRSEMNVSTLELGDSALYLCASSFSGGDYEQYFGPGTRLTVT.